Each of the 15 T cell receptor beta chains below was sequenced from the same sample in a study of blood T cells in healthy people across ages. A J-beta primer mix and a sample-barcoded 5' primer were used in a second PCR of about 6 to 12 cycles. TCRdb processed the 5' RACE reads anew with MiXCR; each CDR3 protein has one entry. Of roughly 860,000 distinct CDR3 sequences in the sample, around two thirds were seen once. Sequenced material: blood. The receptors stem from a man aged 25 to 45 in good health.

Here the CDR3 reads CASSPRLEQETQYF. The CDR3 DNA reads TGTGCCAGCAGCCCGCGACTGGAACAAGAGACCCAGTACTTC. The chain links TRBV4-2 to TRBJ2-5, with D unclear. V lost 4 bases and J lost 2, with 11 bases in between. This CDR3 contains 14 residues. The germline CDR1 and CDR2 sequences are LGHNA and YNFKEQ.

This clonotype was seen once. The chain has TRBV20-1 and TRBJ2-7, with D possibly being TRBD1 or TRBD2 (5 bases each). V was trimmed by 1 base and J by 6 bases, leaving 16 bases between them. The CDR3 is 14 amino acids. Germline CDR1 and CDR2: DFQATT and SNEGSKA (reference sequence). CDR3 loop: CSARAGTAACEQYF. The CDR3 nucleotides are TGCAGTGCTAGAGCCGGGACGGCTGCCTGCGAGCAGTACTTC.

V usage is TRBV5-1 and J usage is TRBJ2-5; D may be TRBD1 or TRBD2 (5 bases each). The J call is in doubt because the DNA end fits TRBJ2-7 better. The CDR3 loop spans 14 amino acids. Germline V gene data show CDR1 as SGHRS and CDR2 as YFSETQ. CDR3 loop: CASSLAGTSREQYF. CDR3 bases: TGCGCCAGCAGCTTGGCAGGGACCTCCCGCGAGCAGTACTTC.

The count of this clonotype is one. This may be a read error: a much more frequent sequence differs by one nucleotide. The chain employs TRBV7-2 and TRBJ1-5, with D possibly being TRBD1 (6 bases). Trimming left V 4 bases short and J 7 bases short, with 11 bases between. Per the germline V gene, CDR1 is SGHTA and CDR2 is FQGNSA. CDR3 length: 13 amino acids. The CDR3 region has the DNA TGTGCCAGCAGCTCACAGGGACTGCAGCCCCAGCATTTT. This sequence encodes CASSSQGLQPQHF.

This rearrangement joins TRBV7-2 to TRBJ2-1; no definite D call. This CDR3 contains 14 residues. The V end lost 5 bases, the J end lost 6 bases, and 14 bases lay between the germline ends. CDR1 and CDR2 (germline): SGHTA, FQGNSA. CDR3 residues: CASSTHRLSNEQFF. CDR3 nucleotides: TGTGCCAGCAGCACCCACAGATTAAGCAATGAGCAGTTCTTC.

V gene TRBV7-8 combines with J gene TRBJ1-2; no clear D. The germline V gene encodes CDR1 SGHVS and CDR2 FQNEAQ. Trimming removed 2 bases at V and 2 bases at J, with 12 bases between. This CDR3 region has 15 residues. The CDR3 here is CASSLKLPANYGYTF. The CDR3 DNA reads TGTGCCAGCAGCTTAAAGTTGCCAGCCAACTATGGCTACACCTTC.

The J gene is TRBJ1-4, the V gene TRBV25-1; D remains unclear. V lost 0 bases and J lost 0, with 8 bases in between. The length of the CDR3 is 16 residues. Germline CDR1 is MGHDK and CDR2 is SYGVNS. As DNA, the CDR3 is TGTGCCAGCAGTGAATACGGTTTTGCAACTAATGAAAAACTGTTTTTT. This encodes CASSEYGFATNEKLFF.

The chain employs TRBV2 and TRBJ2-7; perhaps TRBD2 as D (6 bases). Trimming cost V 7 bases and J 4 bases, with 14 bases left between them. Germline V CDR1 and CDR2: SNHLY, FYNNEI. This CDR3 spans 13 amino acids. The CDR3 here is CASNGGAVYEQYF. The CDR3 coding sequence is TGTGCCAGCAACGGCGGGGCGGTTTACGAGCAGTACTTC.

With regard to this clonotype: A read error may be the cause here, since a much bigger clone is one base away. V gene TRBV6-1 combines with J gene TRBJ2-5; 8 positions match TRBD1. The V segment lost 7 bases and the J segment 3 bases; nucleotides outside the gene matches: 4. CDR1 is MNHNS, CDR2 SASEGT, per germline. The CDR3 runs to 13 residues. In DNA form, the CDR3 reads TGTGCCAGCACCCCGACAGGGGAAGAGACCCAGTACTTC. It translates to CASTPTGEETQYF.

The chain couples TRBV7-2 to TRBJ2-3, with 8 bases that match TRBD2. The germline V gene has CDR1 SGHTA and CDR2 FQGNSA. The trim removed 5 bases at V and 4 bases at J, leaving 8 bases unmatched. The CDR3 contains 15 residues. CDR3 residues: CASSPPGGGPDTQYF. The CDR3 DNA follows: TGTGCCAGCAGCCCCCCTGGCGGGGGGCCAGATACGCAGTATTTT.

This clonotype was observed a few times. A read error may account for a junction end that differs from germline. As DNA, the CDR3 is TGCGCCAGCAGCCCTAGCGGGAACTCCTACAATGAGCAGTTCTTC. Protein sequence: CASSPSGNSYNEQFF. This chain links TRBV7-2 with TRBJ2-1, with 9 bases that match TRBD2. CDR1 SGHTA and CDR2 FQGNSA come from the germline V gene. This CDR3 comprises 15 residues.

The J gene is TRBJ2-1, the V gene TRBV12-3 or TRBV12-4; D gene unclear. V was trimmed by 5 bases and J by 0 bases, leaving 8 bases between them. This CDR3 spans 14 amino acids. The CDR3 coding sequence is TGTGCCAGCAGTGTTGGCACCTCCTACAATGAGCAGTTCTTC. Translation: CASSVGTSYNEQFF.

The V and J genes are TRBV20-1 and TRBJ2-4; 13 bases align to TRBD2. Gene TRBJ2-7 matches the end of the DNA better, so the J call may be wrong. In germline, CDR1 is DFQATT, CDR2 SNEGSKA (reference sequence). The CDR3 length is 16 residues. CDR3 in amino acids: CSARTGTSGATYEQYF. CDR3 DNA sequence: TGCAGTGCTAGAACTGGGACTAGCGGGGCTACCTACGAGCAGTACTTC.

The rearrangement joins TRBV6-5 to TRBJ1-1; D gene ambiguous. The CDR3 totals 13 residues. Germline V CDR1 and CDR2: MNHEY, SVGAGI. Trimming took off 6 bases at V and 0 bases at J, with 8 bases between the two ends. The CDR3 DNA is TGTGCCAGCAGACAAACAATGAACACTGAAGCTTTCTTT. Amino acid sequence: CASRQTMNTEAFF.

J is TRBJ2-3 and V is TRBV7-9, with D uncertain. This CDR3 region has 13 residues. The germline gives CDR1 SEHNR, CDR2 FQNEAQ (reference sequence). V gave up 4 bases and J gave up 7 bases, with 12 bases separating them. CDR3 in amino acids: CASSSSSVYTQYF. The CDR3 region has the DNA TGTGCCAGCAGCTCCTCCAGTGTCTATACGCAGTATTTT.